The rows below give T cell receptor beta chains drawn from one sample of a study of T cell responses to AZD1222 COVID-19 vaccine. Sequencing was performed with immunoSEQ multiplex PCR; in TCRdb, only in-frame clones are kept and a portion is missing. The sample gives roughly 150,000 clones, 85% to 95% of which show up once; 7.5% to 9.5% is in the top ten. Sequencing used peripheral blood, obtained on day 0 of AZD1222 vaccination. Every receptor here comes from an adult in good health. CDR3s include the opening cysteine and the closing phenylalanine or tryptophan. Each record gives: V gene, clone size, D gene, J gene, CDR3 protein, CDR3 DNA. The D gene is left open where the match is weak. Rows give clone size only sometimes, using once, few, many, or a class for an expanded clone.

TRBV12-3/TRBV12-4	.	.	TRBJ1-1	CASRIRGDTEAFF	TGTGCCAGCAGAATAAGGGGGGACACTGAAGCTTTCTTT
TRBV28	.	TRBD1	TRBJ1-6	CASSSGGGAYNSPLHF	TGTGCCAGCAGTTCAGGGGGGGGCGCCTATAATTCACCCCTCCACTTT
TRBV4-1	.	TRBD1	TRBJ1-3	CASRADRAGNTIYF	TGCGCCAGCAGGGCCGACAGGGCGGGAAACACCATATATTTT
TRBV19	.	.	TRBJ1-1	CASSIGGFNTEAFF	TGTGCCAGTAGTATAGGGGGTTTCAACACTGAAGCTTTCTTT
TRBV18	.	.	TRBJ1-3	CASSPQGFRNTIYF	TGTGCCAGCTCACCACAAGGGTTCCGGAACACCATATATTTT
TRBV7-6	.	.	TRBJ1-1	CASSSKNTEAFF	TGTGCCAGCAGCTCTAAGAACACTGAAGCTTTCTTT
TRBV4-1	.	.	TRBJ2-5	CASSQEQGPQETQYF	TGCGCCAGCAGCCAAGAGCAGGGCCCACAAGAGACCCAGTACTTC
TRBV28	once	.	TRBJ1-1	CASRPWGLNTEAFF	TGTGCCAGCAGACCCTGGGGGCTGAACACTGAAGCTTTCTTT
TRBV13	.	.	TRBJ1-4	CASSPTRAANEKLFF	TGTGCCAGCAGCCCAACGCGGGCCGCGAATGAAAAACTGTTTTTT
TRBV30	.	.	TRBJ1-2	CAWSVQGPNYGYTF	TGTGCCTGGAGTGTACAGGGACCTAACTATGGCTACACCTTC
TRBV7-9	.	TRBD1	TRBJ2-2	CASSSDRGHTGELFF	TGTGCCAGCAGCTCCGACAGGGGACACACCGGGGAGCTGTTTTTT
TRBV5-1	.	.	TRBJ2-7	CASSWSRLGAYEQYF	TGCGCCAGCAGCTGGTCACGTTTAGGGGCCTACGAGCAGTACTTC
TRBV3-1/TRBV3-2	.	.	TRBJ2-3	CASSHFGAGSTGALDTQYF	TGTGCCAGCAGCCATTTCGGGGCTGGGTCGACGGGGGCATTGGATACGCAGTATTTT
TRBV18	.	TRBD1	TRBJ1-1	CASSDRGTMNTEAFF	TGTGCCAGCTCGGACAGGGGTACCATGAACACTGAAGCTTTCTTT
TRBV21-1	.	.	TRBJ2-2	CASSKGQGFNRNTGELFF	TGTGCCAGTTCTAAGGGACAGGGCTTCAACCGTAACACCGGGGAGCTGTTTTTT
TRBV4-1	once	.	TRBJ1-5	CASSQAALRGGNQPQHF	TGCGCCAGCAGCCAAGCGGCACTACGGGGGGGCAATCAGCCCCAGCATTTT
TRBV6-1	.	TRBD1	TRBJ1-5	CASSGDRVSYSNQPQHF	TGTGCCAGCAGTGGGGACAGGGTTAGTTATAGCAATCAGCCCCAGCATTTT
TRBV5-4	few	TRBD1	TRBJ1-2	CASSFRATGGRDGYTF	TGTGCCAGCAGCTTTAGGGCAACAGGGGGCAGGGATGGCTACACCTTC
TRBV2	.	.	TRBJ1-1	CASSVQGNTEAFF	TGTGCCAGCAGTGTACAGGGGAACACTGAAGCTTTCTTT
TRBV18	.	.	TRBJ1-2	CASSPITPPPYGYTF	TGTGCCAGCTCACCAATCACCCCGCCGCCTTATGGCTACACCTTC
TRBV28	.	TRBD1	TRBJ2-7	CASSSGQGQPYEQYF	TGTGCCAGCAGTTCGGGACAGGGTCAACCCTACGAGCAGTACTTC
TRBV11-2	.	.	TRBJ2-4	CASSLPPPAVANIQYF	TGTGCCAGCAGCTTGCCCCCCCCGGCGGTGGCAAACATTCAGTACTTC
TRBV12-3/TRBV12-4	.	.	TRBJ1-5	CASSSQGKPQHF	TGTGCCAGCAGCTCACAGGGAAAGCCCCAGCATTTT
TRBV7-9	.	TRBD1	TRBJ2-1	CASSPGTGNYNEQFF	TGTGCCAGCAGCCCCGGGACAGGGAATTACAATGAGCAGTTCTTC
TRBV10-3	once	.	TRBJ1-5	CAISESGLRDPNQPQHF	TGTGCCATCAGTGAGTCGGGATTGAGGGACCCCAATCAGCCCCAGCATTTT
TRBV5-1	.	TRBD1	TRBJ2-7	CASSSPGQGYEQYF	TGCGCCAGCAGCTCGCCGGGACAGGGATACGAGCAGTACTTC
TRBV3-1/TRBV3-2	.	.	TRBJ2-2	CASSQGTGELFF	TGTGCCAGCAGCCAAGGTACCGGGGAGCTGTTTTTT
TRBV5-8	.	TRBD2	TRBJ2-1	CASSLARSPGLAGDNEQFF	TGTGCCAGCAGCTTGGCAAGGTCGCCGGGACTAGCGGGGGACAATGAGCAGTTCTTC
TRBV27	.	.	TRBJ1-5	CASSTYSNQPQHF	TGTGCCAGCAGCACATATAGCAATCAGCCCCAGCATTTT
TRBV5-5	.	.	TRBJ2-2	CASSFKASGGELFF	TGTGCCAGCAGCTTTAAAGCGTCTGGCGGGGAGCTGTTTTTT
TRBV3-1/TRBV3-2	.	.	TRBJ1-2	CASSQTTGGYGYTF	TGTGCCAGCAGCCAGACGACAGGTGGCTATGGCTACACCTTC
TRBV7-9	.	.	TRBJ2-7	CASSLPGSYEQYF	TGTGCCAGCAGCTTACCAGGTAGCTACGAGCAGTACTTC
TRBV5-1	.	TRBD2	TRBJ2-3	CASSGAGTSTDTQYF	TGCGCCAGCAGCGGAGCGGGAACTAGCACAGATACGCAGTATTTT
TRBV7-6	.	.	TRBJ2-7	CASSLGRQYEQYF	TGTGCCAGCAGCCTGGGACGGCAATACGAGCAGTACTTC
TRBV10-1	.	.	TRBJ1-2	CASSESGQGSRTYGYTF	TGCGCCAGCAGTGAGTCGGGGCAAGGCAGCCGGACCTATGGCTACACCTTC
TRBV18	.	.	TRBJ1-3	CASSPPGQPGNTIYF	TGTGCCAGCTCACCTCCCGGACAGCCTGGAAACACCATATATTTT
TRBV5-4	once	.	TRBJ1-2	CASSLEPRQVYGYTF	TGTGCCAGCAGCTTGGAGCCTCGACAGGTCTATGGCTACACCTTC
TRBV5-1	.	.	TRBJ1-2	CASSLRFGGEHYGYTF	TGCGCCAGCAGCTTAAGGTTTGGCGGCGAACACTATGGCTACACCTTC
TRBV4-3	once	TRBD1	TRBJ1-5	CASSQRTGHQPQHF	TGCGCCAGCAGCCAACGGACAGGCCATCAGCCCCAGCATTTT
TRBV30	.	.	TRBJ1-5	CAWSEGRAQHF	TGTGCCTGGAGTGAGGGTAGGGCCCAGCATTTT
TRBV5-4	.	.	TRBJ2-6	CASSHPSGANVLTF	TGTGCCAGCAGCCACCCCTCCGGGGCCAACGTCCTGACTTTC
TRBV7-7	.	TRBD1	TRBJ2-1	CASSPGSGQIPINEQFF	TGTGCTAGCAGCCCGGGTTCGGGACAGATACCTATAAATGAGCAGTTCTTC
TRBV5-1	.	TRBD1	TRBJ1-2	CASSNPVGDRDGGYTF	TGCGCCAGCAGCAACCCGGTCGGGGACAGGGATGGTGGCTACACCTTC
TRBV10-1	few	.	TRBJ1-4	CASSEGRVKLFF	TGCGCCAGCAGTGAGGGCAGGGTAAAACTGTTTTTT
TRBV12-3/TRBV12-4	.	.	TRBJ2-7	CASRDQDPYEQYF	TGTGCCAGCAGGGATCAGGACCCCTACGAGCAGTACTTC
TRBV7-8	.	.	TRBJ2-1	CASSPGSNEQFF	TGTGCCAGCAGCCCCGGATCGAATGAGCAGTTCTTC
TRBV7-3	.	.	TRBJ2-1	CASSREPGGDEQFF	TGTGCCAGCAGCCGCGAACCAGGAGGCGATGAGCAGTTCTTC
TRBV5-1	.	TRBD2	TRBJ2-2	CASSLGGLAGNTGELFF	TGCGCCAGCAGCTTGGGAGGACTAGCGGGGAACACCGGGGAGCTGTTTTTT
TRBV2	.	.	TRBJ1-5	CASMINQPQHF	TGTGCCAGCATGATTAATCAGCCCCAGCATTTT
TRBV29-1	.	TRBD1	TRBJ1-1	CSVEVQGGGLVNTEAFF	TGCAGCGTTGAAGTACAGGGGGGCGGTTTAGTCAACACTGAAGCTTTCTTT
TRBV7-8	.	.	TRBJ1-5	CASSFRMDLHEPQHF	TGTGCCAGCAGCTTTAGGATGGATCTACATGAGCCCCAGCATTTT
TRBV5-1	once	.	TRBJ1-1	CASSYRAMNTEAFF	TGCGCCAGCAGCTATCGGGCCATGAACACTGAAGCTTTCTTT
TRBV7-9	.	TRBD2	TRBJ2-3	CASSRPNSGGIHSTDTQYF	TGTGCCAGCAGCCGTCCGAATAGCGGGGGTATCCATAGCACAGATACGCAGTATTTT
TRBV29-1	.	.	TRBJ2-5	CSWSRETQYF	TGCAGCTGGTCGCGGGAGACCCAGTACTTC